These 2 T cell receptor beta chains came from one sample sequenced in a study of CD8 T cells in Susac syndrome. The RNA input was 0.5 to 1 ug, and it was reverse transcribed with random hexamers. In TCRdb, the immunoSEQ multiplex PCR reads were re-called with MiXCR into one record per CDR3 protein. The sample has about 130,000 distinct CDR3 sequences; approximately 89% are singletons. Sequenced material: CD8+ T cells from PBMCs. Receptors originate from a human donor with multiple sclerosis.

This CDR3 reads CASSQSGLDNEQFF. As DNA, the CDR3 is TGCGCCAGCAGCCAAAGCGGACTCGACAATGAGCAGTTCTTC. J is TRBJ2-1 and V is TRBV4-3, with D possibly being TRBD2 (5 bases). The CDR3 spans 14 residues. V shed 2 bases and J shed 5 bases, with 10 bases lying between them. Germline CDR1 LGHNA, CDR2 YSLEER.

The chain couples TRBV7-9 to TRBJ1-1; possibly TRBD1 for D (6 bases). Per germline, CDR1 SEHNR and CDR2 FQNEAQ (reference sequence). V gave up 11 bases and J gave up 0 bases, with 13 bases separating them. CDR3 length equals 13 residues. CDR3 DNA sequence: TGTGCCGGCCTGGACAGATTGAACACTGAAGCTTTCTTT. Protein sequence: CAGLDRLNTEAFF.